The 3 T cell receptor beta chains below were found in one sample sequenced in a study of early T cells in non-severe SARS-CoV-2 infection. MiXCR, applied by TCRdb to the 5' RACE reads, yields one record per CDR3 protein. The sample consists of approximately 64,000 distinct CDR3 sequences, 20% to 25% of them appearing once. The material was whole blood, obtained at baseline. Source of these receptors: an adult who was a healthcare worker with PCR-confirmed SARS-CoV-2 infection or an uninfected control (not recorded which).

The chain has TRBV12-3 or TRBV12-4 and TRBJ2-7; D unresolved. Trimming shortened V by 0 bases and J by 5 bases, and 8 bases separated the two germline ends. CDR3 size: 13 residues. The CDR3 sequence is CASSLALTDEQYF. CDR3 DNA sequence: TGTGCCAGCAGTTTAGCGCTTACGGACGAGCAGTACTTC.

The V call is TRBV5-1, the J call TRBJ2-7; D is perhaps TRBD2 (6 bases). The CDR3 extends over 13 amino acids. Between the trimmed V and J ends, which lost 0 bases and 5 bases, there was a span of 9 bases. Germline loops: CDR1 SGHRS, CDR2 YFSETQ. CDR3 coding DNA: TGCGCCAGCAGCTTGGCGGGGGTCCACGAGCAGTACTTC. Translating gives CASSLAGVHEQYF.

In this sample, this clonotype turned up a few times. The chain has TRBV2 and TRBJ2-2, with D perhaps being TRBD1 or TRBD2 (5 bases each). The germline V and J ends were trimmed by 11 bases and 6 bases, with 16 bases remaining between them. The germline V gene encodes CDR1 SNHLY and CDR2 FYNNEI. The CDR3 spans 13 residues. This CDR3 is CACTRDPSGELFF. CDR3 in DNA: TGTGCCTGCACCCGGGACCCCTCCGGGGAGCTGTTTTTT.